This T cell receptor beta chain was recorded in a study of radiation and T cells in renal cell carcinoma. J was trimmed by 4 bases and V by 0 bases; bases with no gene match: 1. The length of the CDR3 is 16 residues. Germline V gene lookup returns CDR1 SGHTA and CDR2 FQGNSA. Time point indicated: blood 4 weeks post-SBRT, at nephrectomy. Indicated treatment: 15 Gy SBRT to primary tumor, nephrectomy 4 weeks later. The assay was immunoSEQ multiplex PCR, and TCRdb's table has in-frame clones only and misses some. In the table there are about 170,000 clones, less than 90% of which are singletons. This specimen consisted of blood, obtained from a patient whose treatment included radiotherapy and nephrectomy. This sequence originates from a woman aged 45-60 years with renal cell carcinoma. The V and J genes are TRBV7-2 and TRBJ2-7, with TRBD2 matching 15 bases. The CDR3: CASSLAGTSGGYEQYF. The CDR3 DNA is TGTGCCAGCAGCTTAGCGGGGACTAGCGGGGGGTACGAGCAGTACTTC. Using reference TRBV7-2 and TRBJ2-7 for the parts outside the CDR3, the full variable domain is GAGVSQSPSNKVTEKGKDVELRCDPISGHTALYWYRQSLGQGLEFLIYFQGNSAPDKSGLPSDRFSAERTGGSVSTLTIQRTQQEDSAVYLCASSLAGTSGGYEQYFGPGTRLTVT.